The clone carrying this T cell receptor (beta chain) occurred a few times. The data stem from a study of blood T cells in healthy people across ages. The authors ran a second PCR of 7 to 11 cycles using a sample-barcoded 5' primer and a J-beta primer mix. MiXCR, applied by TCRdb to the 5' RACE reads, yields one record per CDR3 protein. The sample has about 500,000 distinct CDR3 sequences, nearly 25% seen once. These data were also filed under a second study, of T cells of mothers and their children.

Source material: blood. The receptor was isolated from a boy aged 5-17 years in good health.

The CDR3 loop is CASSKTGGSGANVLTF. In DNA, the CDR3 is TGTGCCAGCAGCAAAACAGGGGGCTCTGGGGCCAACGTCCTGACTTTC. The chain employs TRBV6-1 and TRBJ2-6, with 8 bases that match TRBD1. The CDR3 is 16 amino acids. The germline gives CDR1 MNHNS, CDR2 SASEGT. J was trimmed by 0 bases and V by 6 bases; bases with no gene match: 4.